Below, one T cell receptor (beta chain) is given with its context. Germline V gene lookup returns CDR1 LGHNA and CDR2 YNFKEQ. This CDR3 has 15 residues. Trimming removed 0 bases at V and 0 bases at J, with 6 bases between. The data are from a study of cytomegalovirus exposure and HLA in healthy donors. With 60 Vbeta and 13 Jbeta primers, the PCR was carried out. Repertoires were generated with immunoSEQ multiplex PCR, while TCRdb's copy carries only in-frame clones and drops some. Of some 110,000 clones in the sample, about 70% were seen once. The specimen sequenced was PBMCs. The TCR comes from a woman in her 30s in good health and CMV-seronegative. The V gene is TRBV4-2, the J gene TRBJ1-3; D is uncertain. CDR3: CASSQDRSSGNTIYF. DNA of the CDR3: TGTGCCAGCAGCCAAGACAGAAGCTCTGGAAACACCATATATTTT.